These 8 T cell receptor beta chains were all obtained from the same sample, sequenced in a study of blood T cell repertoires in COVID-19. Produced via immunoSEQ multiplex PCR; TCRdb's table is partial and in-frame only. The sample includes about 46,000 clones, over 75% of them seen just once. The sequenced sample consisted of peripheral blood. These TCRs come from a human donor in a cohort sampled during active COVID-19. The donor label of this sample is uncertain.

CDR3 DNA: TGCGCCAGCAGCAGGGGACAGTCGGGGGGCTACACCTTC. Encoded protein: CASSRGQSGGYTF. The V call is TRBV5-1, the J call TRBJ1-2; the match to TRBD1 covers 7 bases. V lost 4 bases, J lost 8 bases, and 8 bases stayed unmatched. The germline V gene encodes CDR1 SGHRS and CDR2 YFSETQ. This CDR3 has 13 amino acids.

The V and J genes are TRBV5-1 and TRBJ2-7, with 7 bases matching TRBD1. Germline lookup yields CDR1 SGHRS and CDR2 YFSETQ. Losses at the gene ends were 4 bases for V and 2 bases for J; bases not matched to a gene: 9. CDR3 length: 15 residues. The DNA for the CDR3 is TGCGCCAGCAGCCGGACAGGCCGAGAGGCCTACGAGCAGTACTTC. It codes for CASSRTGREAYEQYF.

The chain joins TRBV29-1 to TRBJ2-2; TRBD1 agrees at 8 bases. Germline loops: CDR1 SQVTM, CDR2 ANQGSEA. With 6 bases clipped from V and 5 bases from J, the junction kept 8 bases outside the gene matches. The CDR3 has 14 amino acids. DNA for the CDR3: TGCAGCGTGCCCGGACAGGGTCGGACCGGGGAGCTGTTTTTT. Its translation is CSVPGQGRTGELFF.

The chain links TRBV7-2 to TRBJ2-3; the D is unclear. There are 11 residues in the CDR3. V was shortened by 5 bases and J by 5 bases, with 5 bases between the two germline ends. Germline CDR1 is SGHTA and CDR2 is FQGNSA. The CDR3, as DNA: TGTGCCAGCAGCCCCCAAGATACGCAGTATTTT. Translated, it gives CASSPQDTQYF.

The chain couples TRBV7-2 to TRBJ2-1, with 12 bases matching TRBD2. Per germline, CDR1 SGHTA and CDR2 FQGNSA. The ends lost 5 bases at V and 6 bases at J; junction bases unmatched: 8. The CDR3 contains 16 residues. The CDR3 nucleotides read TGTGCCAGCAGCCCTAGGACTAGCGGGGCCCCCAATGAGCAGTTCTTC. It is translated as CASSPRTSGAPNEQFF.

The rearrangement joins TRBV21-1 to TRBJ1-1. TRBV21-1 is noted as a pseudogene. This CDR3 region has 15 residues. The CDR3 reads CASSKAARVNTEAFF. In nucleotides, the CDR3 is TGTGCCAGCAGCAAAGCGGCGAGGGTTAACACTGAAGCTTTCTTT.

This chain links TRBV21-1 with TRBJ2-7; the table calls TRBD1, which could not be checked here. TRBV21-1 is tagged as a pseudogene. CDR3 size: 16 residues. The CDR3 reads CASSKMGTPVSYEQYF. The CDR3, as DNA: TGTGCCAGCAGCAAGATGGGGACACCTGTCTCCTACGAGCAGTACTTC.

V and J are TRBV7-2 and TRBJ2-3; the D gene is possibly TRBD2 (5 bases). Trimming took off 1 base at V and 6 bases at J, with 8 bases between the two ends. This CDR3 contains 13 residues. Germline assignment: CDR1 SGHTA and CDR2 FQGNSA. The CDR3 region is CASSLEWRDTQYF. The CDR3 nucleotides read TGTGCCAGCAGCTTAGAATGGAGGGATACGCAGTATTTT.